This T cell receptor beta chain was recovered during a study of blood T cells in healthy people across ages. Study findings and constraints: The long-lived group displayed more naive CD4+ cells, plus higher diversity, than the aged donors did. TCR beta diversity per million T cells fell roughly linearly with age.

Germline values: CDR1 MDHEN, CDR2 SYDVKM. The CDR3 spans 13 residues. Trimming took off 5 bases at V and 7 bases at J, with 14 bases between the two ends. This clonotype appeared once. Its antigen remains unknown. A sample-barcoded 5' primer and a J-beta primer mix were used in a second PCR of roughly 7 to 11 cycles. From the 5' RACE reads, TCRdb called clonotypes with MiXCR, one entry per CDR3 protein. Among approximately 1,100,000 distinct CDR3 sequences listed, under 45% were seen once. Isolation per sample recovered at least 7 million PBMCs. The chain uses TRBV28 and TRBJ1-2; the D gene is possibly TRBD1 (6 bases). The sequencing input was blood. This receptor was taken from a woman aged 55-70 years in good health. The CDR3 here is CASSTQGISGYTF. Here the CDR3 DNA reads TGTGCCAGCAGTACACAGGGCATAAGTGGCTACACCTTC.